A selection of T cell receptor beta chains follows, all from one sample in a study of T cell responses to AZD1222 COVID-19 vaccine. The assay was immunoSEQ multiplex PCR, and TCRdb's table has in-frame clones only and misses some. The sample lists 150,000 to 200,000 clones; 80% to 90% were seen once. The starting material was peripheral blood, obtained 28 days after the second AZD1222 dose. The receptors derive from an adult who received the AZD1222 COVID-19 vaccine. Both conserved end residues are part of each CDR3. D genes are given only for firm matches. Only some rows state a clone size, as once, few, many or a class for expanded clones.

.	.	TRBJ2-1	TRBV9	TGTGCCAGCAGCCCCGCTACTCGTGGGGACAATGAGCAGTTCTTC	CASSPATRGDNEQFF
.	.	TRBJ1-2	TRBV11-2	TGTGCCAGCAGCTTCCTCAGGGACAACTATGGCTACACCTTC	CASSFLRDNYGYTF
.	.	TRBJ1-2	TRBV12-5	TGTGCTAGTGGACAGGAAATCATACATGGCTACACCTTC	CASGQEIIHGYTF
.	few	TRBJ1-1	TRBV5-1	TGCGCCAGCAGCTTACGGGGAGGAACTGAAGCTTTCTTT	CASSLRGGTEAFF
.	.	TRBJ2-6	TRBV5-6	TGTGCCAGCAGCCCAGCCTCACCTGGGGCCAACGTCCTGACTTTC	CASSPASPGANVLTF
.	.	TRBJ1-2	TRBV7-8	TGTGCCAGCAGCCCGGGACCATATGGCTACACCTTC	CASSPGPYGYTF
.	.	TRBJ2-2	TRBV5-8	TGTGCCAGCGAGGGACCCCTAGCGAATAACACCGGGGAGCTGTTTTTT	CASEGPLANNTGELFF
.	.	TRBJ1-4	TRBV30	TGTGCCTGGACGCGGGGCTCCGAGGAACTGTTTTTT	CAWTRGSEELFF
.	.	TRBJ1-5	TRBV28	TGTGCCAGCAGTTTATCTCCCAACAATCAGCCCCAGCATTTT	CASSLSPNNQPQHF
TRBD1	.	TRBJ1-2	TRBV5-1	TGCGCCAGCAGCTTGGTATCGGTGGTGGTCAGGGGGCGCGTTGACTATGGCTACACCTTC	CASSLVSVVVRGRVDYGYTF
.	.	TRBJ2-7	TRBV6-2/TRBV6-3	TGTGCCAGCAGTAAAGCGGGACAGTTCTCCTACGAGCAGTACTTC	CASSKAGQFSYEQYF
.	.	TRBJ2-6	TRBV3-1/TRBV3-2	TGTGCCAGCAGCCGCATGGCGGGGTCGGGGGCCAACGTCCTGACTTTC	CASSRMAGSGANVLTF
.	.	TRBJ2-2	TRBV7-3	TGTGCCAGCAGCTTAGCGAGTGTAGGGGAGCTGTTTTTT	CASSLASVGELFF
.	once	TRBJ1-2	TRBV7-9	TGTGCCAGCAGCTTGGGGGGGCTGGACTATGGCTACACCTTC	CASSLGGLDYGYTF
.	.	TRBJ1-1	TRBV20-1	TGCAGTGCTGAGGTCACTGAAGCTTTCTTT	CSAEVTEAFF
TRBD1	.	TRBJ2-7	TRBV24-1	TGTGCCACCAGTGATCAAGGACAGGGGACCTCCTACGAGCAGTACTTC	CATSDQGQGTSYEQYF
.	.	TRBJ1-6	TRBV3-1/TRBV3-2	TGTGCCAGCAGCCAAGGGATTACGGGCCAGGATAATTCACCCCTCCACTTT	CASSQGITGQDNSPLHF
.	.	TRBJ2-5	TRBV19	TGTGCCAGTAGTATAGATAGAGAGACCCAGTACTTC	CASSIDRETQYF
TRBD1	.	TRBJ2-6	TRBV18	TGTGCCAGCTCACTACAGGGGCCGGACTCTGGGGCCAACGTCCTGACTTTC	CASSLQGPDSGANVLTF
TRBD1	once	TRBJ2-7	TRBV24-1	TGTGCCATCATATCCCGGGACAGGGTCATCTACGAGCAGTACTTC	CAIISRDRVIYEQYF
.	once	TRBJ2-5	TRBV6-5	TGTGCCAGCAGTTACTCGGTGGATAGCGAATATGACTTC	CASSYSVDSEYDF
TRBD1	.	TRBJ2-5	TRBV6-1	TGTGCCAGCAGTGAACCGGGACAGGTCTGGGAGACCCAGTACTTC	CASSEPGQVWETQYF
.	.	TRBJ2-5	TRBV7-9	TGTGCCAGCAGGCCAGTGCGGGGCCGGGAGACCCAGTACTTC	CASRPVRGRETQYF
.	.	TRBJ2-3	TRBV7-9	TGTGCCAGCAGCTCGGACGGAACAACAGATACGCAGTATTTT	CASSSDGTTDTQYF
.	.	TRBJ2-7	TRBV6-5	TGTGCCAGTGGTCGGTTGGACGAGCAGTACTTC	CASGRLDEQYF
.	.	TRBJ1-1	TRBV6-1	TGTGCCAGCAGTGATAACACTGAAGCTTTCTTT	CASSDNTEAFF
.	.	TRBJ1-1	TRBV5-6	TGTGCCAGCAGCCTCCCTGAGAGGGGGGCTGAAGCTTTCTTT	CASSLPERGAEAFF
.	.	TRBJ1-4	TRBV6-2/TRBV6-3	TGTGCCAGCAGTTACTCACAAGTAGGGGGAGAAAAACTGTTTTTT	CASSYSQVGGEKLFF
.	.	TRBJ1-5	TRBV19	TGTGCCAGTAGTAGTGGCGGGCAGCCCCAGCATTTT	CASSSGGQPQHF
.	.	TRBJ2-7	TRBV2	TGTGCCAGCAGTCCTCAGGGATTCGGCGAGCAGTACTTC	CASSPQGFGEQYF
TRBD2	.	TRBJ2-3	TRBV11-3	TGTGCCAGCAGTAAACCGGGACTAGACACAGATACGCAGTATTTT	CASSKPGLDTDTQYF
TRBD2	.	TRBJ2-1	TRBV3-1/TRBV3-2	TGTGCCAGCAGCCAAGATCTGGCGGGGGGCCGGGGGCAGTTCTTC	CASSQDLAGGRGQFF
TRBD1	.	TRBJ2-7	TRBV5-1	TGCGCCAGCAGCTTGGGACAGGGGGTCTACGAGCAGTACTTC	CASSLGQGVYEQYF
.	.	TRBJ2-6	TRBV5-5	TGTGCCAGCAGCTTAACAGGTGTAGGGGCCAACGTCCTGACTTTC	CASSLTGVGANVLTF
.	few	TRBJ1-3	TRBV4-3	TGCGCCAGCAGCCAGGATCCGGGGATTGCTGGAAACACCATATATTTT	CASSQDPGIAGNTIYF
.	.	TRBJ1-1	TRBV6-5	TGTGCCAGCAGTTCCCTGAGTGACAGGCCCAACACTGAAGCTTTCTTT	CASSSLSDRPNTEAFF
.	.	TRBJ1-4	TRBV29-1	TGCAGCGTTGTTGCCGCAACTAATGAAAAACTGTTTTTT	CSVVAATNEKLFF
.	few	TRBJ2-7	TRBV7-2	TGTGCCAGCAGCTTTCCGAAGGACGAGCAGTACTTC	CASSFPKDEQYF
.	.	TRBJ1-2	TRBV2	TGTGCCAGCAGTGAAAAAAGGTTCTATGGCTACACCTTC	CASSEKRFYGYTF
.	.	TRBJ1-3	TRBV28	TGTGCCAGCAGTTTTCCGGGGGGCAGGCGGGGAAACACCATATATTTT	CASSFPGGRRGNTIYF
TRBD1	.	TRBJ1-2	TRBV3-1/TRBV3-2	TGTGCCAGCAGCCAAGGGGACAGGGGCGATGGCTACACCTTC	CASSQGDRGDGYTF
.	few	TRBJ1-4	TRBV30	TGTGCCTGGAGTCAGGATTTGGAGGGCCCCGAAAAACTGTTTTTT	CAWSQDLEGPEKLFF
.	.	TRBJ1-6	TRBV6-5	TGTGCCAGCAGATCCGGGTCCTATAATTCACCCCTCCACTTT	CASRSGSYNSPLHF
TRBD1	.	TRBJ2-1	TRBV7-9	TGTGCCAGCAGCAGGGGACAGGGGAACAATGAGCAGTTCTTC	CASSRGQGNNEQFF
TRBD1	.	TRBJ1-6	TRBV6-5	TGTGCCAGCGTGAGAACAGGGGGTTCACCCCTCCACTTT	CASVRTGGSPLHF